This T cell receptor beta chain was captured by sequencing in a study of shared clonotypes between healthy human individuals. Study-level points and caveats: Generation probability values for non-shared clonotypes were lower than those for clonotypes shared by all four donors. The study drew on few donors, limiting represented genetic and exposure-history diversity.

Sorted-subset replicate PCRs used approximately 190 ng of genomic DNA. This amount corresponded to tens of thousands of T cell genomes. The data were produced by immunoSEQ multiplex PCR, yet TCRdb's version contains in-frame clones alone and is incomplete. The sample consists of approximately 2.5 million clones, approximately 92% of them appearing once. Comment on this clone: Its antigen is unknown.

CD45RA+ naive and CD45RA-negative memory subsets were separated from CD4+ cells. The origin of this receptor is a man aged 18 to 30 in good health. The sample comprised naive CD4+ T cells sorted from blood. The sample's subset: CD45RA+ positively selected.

The CDR3 is CASSSRGSIQRETQYF. The CDR3 DNA follows: TGTGCCTCCTCCAGTCGAGGGAGTATTCAGAGAGAGACCCAGTACTTC. This chain links TRBV25-1 with TRBJ2-5, with a possible D match to TRBD2 (5 bases). CDR1 and CDR2 (germline): MGHDK, SYGVNS. Deletions cut 11 bases from V and 4 bases from J, with 26 bases between. The CDR3 is made up of 16 amino acids.